This T cell receptor (beta chain) comes out of a study of T cells after posttransplantation cyclophosphamide. This clone has only a few counts. As yet, its antigen is unknown. Assay: immunoSEQ multiplex PCR; the TCRdb copy retains only in-frame clones and omits some. Of roughly 11,000 clones in the sample, approximately 80% were seen once. Sampled 1 year posttransplant, controls received myeloablative marrow transplants, methotrexate and a calcineurin inhibitor. V was clipped by 3 bases and J by 7 bases, with 10 bases between them. This CDR3 spans 14 amino acids. Looked up from germline, CDR1 is MRHNA and CDR2 is SNTAGT. Notes on the study in general: TRB overlap between skin or GI tissue T cells and blood was limited. Donor CD8+ memory clones often dominated recipient blood repertoires at later times. Recipient CMV seropositivity and CMV reactivation strongly tracked TRB clonality.

Source: PBMCs, taken around 350 days after allogeneic stem cell transplant with calcineurin inhibitor and methotrexate. The sequence was collected from a young adult male patient who received an allogeneic stem cell transplant from an unrelated donor, was CMV-positive, and had acute GVHD only. Some of the T cells might come from the graft donor. This chain links TRBV6-4 with TRBJ1-6, with a possible D match to TRBD1 (6 bases). This chain's CDR3 is CASSEEGGNSPLHF. The CDR3 DNA reads as TGTGCCAGCAGTGAGGAGGGGGGGAATTCACCCCTCCACTTT.